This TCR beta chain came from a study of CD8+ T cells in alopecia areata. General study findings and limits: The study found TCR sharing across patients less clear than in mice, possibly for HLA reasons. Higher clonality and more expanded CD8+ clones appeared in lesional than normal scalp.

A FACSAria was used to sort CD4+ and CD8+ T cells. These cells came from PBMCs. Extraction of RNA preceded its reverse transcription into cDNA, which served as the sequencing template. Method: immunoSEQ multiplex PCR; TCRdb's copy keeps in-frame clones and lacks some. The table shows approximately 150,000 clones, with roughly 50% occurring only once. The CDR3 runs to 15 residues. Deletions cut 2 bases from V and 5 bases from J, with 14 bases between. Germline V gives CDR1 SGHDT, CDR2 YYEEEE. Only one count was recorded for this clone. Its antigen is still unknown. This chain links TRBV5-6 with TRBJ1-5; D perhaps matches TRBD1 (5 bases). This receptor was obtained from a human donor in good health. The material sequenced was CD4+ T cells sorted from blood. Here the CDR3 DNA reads TGTGCCAGCAGCTTTGGAGGCCGAGGGGATCAGCCCCAGCATTTT. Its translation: CASSFGGRGDQPQHF.